These 15 T cell receptor beta chains came from one sample sequenced in a study of shared clonotypes between healthy human individuals. TCRdb's table, derived via immunoSEQ multiplex PCR, lists solely in-frame clones and lacks some. Here the sample spans 450,000 to 600,000 clones, roughly 78% being singletons. Sequenced material: PBMCs. These receptors were collected from a middle-aged woman in good health. Some clones in this sample may be carry-over from other donors' samples.

The chain joins TRBV28 to TRBJ1-2; the D is unclear. CDR1 and CDR2 from the germline V gene are MDHEN and SYDVKM. Trimming stripped 4 bases from V and 4 bases from J, with 4 bases between. The CDR3 consists of 11 residues. Here the CDR3 reads CASSWIYGYTF. DNA for the CDR3: TGTGCCAGCAGTTGGATCTATGGCTACACCTTC.

This chain connects TRBV18 to TRBJ2-5; D unclear. Deletions cut 6 bases from V and 3 bases from J, with 11 bases between. CDR3 length: 13 residues. CDR1 KGHSH and CDR2 LQKENI come from the germline V gene. The CDR3 here is CASSEYPKETQYF. CDR3 coding DNA: TGTGCCAGCTCGGAGTACCCTAAAGAGACCCAGTACTTC.

V gene TRBV27 combines with J gene TRBJ1-6; D ambiguous. This CDR3 comprises 15 residues. Germline CDR1 and CDR2: MNHEY and SMNVEV (reference sequence). Deletions cut 7 bases from V and 5 bases from J, with 15 bases between. CDR3: CASNIRTDHNSPLHF. The DNA of the CDR3 is TGTGCCAGCAATATTCGGACGGATCATAATTCACCCCTCCACTTT.

The chain is built from TRBV21-1 and TRBJ2-7. TRBV21-1 is shown as a pseudogene. This CDR3 is 10 amino acids long. CDR3 amino acids: CASAAYEQYF. The CDR3 DNA is TGTGCCAGCGCTGCCTACGAGCAGTACTTC.

J is TRBJ2-7 and V is TRBV6-1, with 8 bases matching TRBD2. The CDR3 runs to 16 residues. Germline V gene data show CDR1 as MNHNS and CDR2 as SASEGT. Trimming at V came to 4 bases and at J to 4 bases, leaving 12 bases not matched to a gene. CDR3 coding DNA: TGTGCCAGCAGTGGGCCTGGGGGCGGGAGGATATACGAGCAGTACTTC. It encodes CASSGPGGGRIYEQYF.

This chain connects TRBV28 to TRBJ2-2; 7 bases agree with TRBD1. The V gene's germline CDR1 is MDHEN and CDR2 SYDVKM. V trimming: 3 bases; J trimming: 3 bases; junction bases outside the gene matches: 1. The CDR3 sequence is 14 residues long. The CDR3 DNA is TGTGCCAGCAGTTTTCAGGGGGACACCGGGGAGCTGTTTTTT. Translated, it gives CASSFQGDTGELFF.

The chain carries TRBV7-9 and TRBJ2-5; 7 bases agree with TRBD1. Germline V CDR1 and CDR2: SEHNR, FQNEAQ (reference sequence). The ends lost 5 bases at V and 2 bases at J; junction bases unmatched: 5. The CDR3 loop spans 14 amino acids. The CDR3 protein is CASSRGQTQETQYF. CDR3 DNA sequence: TGTGCCAGCAGCCGGGGACAGACTCAAGAGACCCAGTACTTC.

The gene calls are TRBV29-1 and TRBJ2-5; 11 bases line up with TRBD1. CDR1 is SQVTM and CDR2 is ANQGSEA in the germline V gene. V shed 8 bases and J 4 bases; nucleotides not matched to a gene: 9. The CDR3 extends over 14 amino acids. In nucleotides, the CDR3 is TGCAGCCTCCAGCGGGGGACAGGGGGAGAGACCCAGTACTTC. Its translation is CSLQRGTGGETQYF.

Here the CDR3 reads CASSLPGTGSDTQYF. CDR3 in DNA: TGTGCCAGCAGCCTACCTGGGACAGGGTCAGATACGCAGTATTTT. The chain employs TRBV13 and TRBJ2-3; TRBD1 aligns across 9 bases. The CDR3 spans 15 residues. After removal of 5 bases from V and 4 bases from J, the junction contained 7 bases not matched to a gene. Looked up from germline, CDR1 is PRHDT and CDR2 is FYEKMQ (reference sequence).

This chain connects TRBV5-4 to TRBJ2-3, with 7 bases that match TRBD2. V was clipped by 3 bases and J by 5 bases; unmatched bases: 12. The CDR3 loop spans 16 amino acids. CDR1 and CDR2 (germline): SGHNT, YYREEE (reference sequence). The CDR3 DNA is TGTGCCAGCAGCTCCAAGGTGGGCGGGAGAGGAGATACGCAGTATTTT. It encodes CASSSKVGGRGDTQYF.

The chain has TRBV5-1 and TRBJ1-5; D is uncertain. The V gene lost 4 bases and the J gene lost 5 bases, with 13 bases spanning the gap. The CDR3 runs 14 residues. The germline gives CDR1 SGHRS, CDR2 YFSETQ. The CDR3: CASSLNSGHQPQHF. The CDR3 region has the DNA TGCGCCAGCAGCCTAAACAGTGGGCATCAGCCCCAGCATTTT.

About this clone: This same CDR3 is encoded by further DNA sequences in the sample. This chain uses TRBV5-1 with TRBJ2-5, with D perhaps TRBD2 (6 bases). Trimming stripped 4 bases from V and 1 base from J, with 8 bases between. CDR3 length: 13 residues. Germline values: CDR1 SGHRS, CDR2 YFSETQ. The CDR3 DNA follows: TGCGCCAGCAGCAGGGGACTCCAAGAGACCCAGTACTTC. This translates into CASSRGLQETQYF.

J is TRBJ1-1 and V is TRBV27, with TRBD1 matching over 12 bases. The length of the CDR3 is 15 residues. Germline V CDR1 and CDR2: MNHEY, SMNVEV (reference sequence). With V trimmed by 5 bases and J by 5 bases, 6 bases remained unmatched. CDR3 coding DNA: TGTGCCAGCAGTCCGGGACAGGGGGCGCGTACTGAAGCTTTCTTT. This encodes CASSPGQGARTEAFF.

V and J are TRBV5-1 and TRBJ1-2; D is ambiguous. This CDR3 has 14 amino acids. Trimming shortened V by 0 bases and J by 8 bases, and 14 bases separated the two germline ends. Germline CDR1 SGHRS, CDR2 YFSETQ. This chain's CDR3 is CASSLVPGIEGYTF. CDR3 nucleotide sequence: TGCGCCAGCAGCTTGGTACCGGGGATAGAAGGCTACACCTTC.

The chain is built from TRBV18 and TRBJ1-5; no firm D call. Looked up from germline, CDR1 is KGHSH and CDR2 is LQKENI. Trimming cost V 1 base and J 6 bases, with 13 bases left between them. The CDR3 length is 15 residues. CDR3 residues: CASSPLSVVGQPQHF. The DNA of the CDR3 is TGTGCCAGCTCACCACTTTCGGTGGTAGGTCAGCCCCAGCATTTT. Variable domain in full (rest from reference TRBV18 and TRBJ1-5): NAGVMQNPRHLVRRRGQEARLRCSPMKGHSHVYWYRQLPEEGLKFMVYLQKENIIDESGMPKERFSAEFPKEGPSILRIQQVVRGDSAAYFCASSPLSVVGQPQHFGDGTRLSIL.